This is a list of T cell receptor beta chains from one sample in a study of CD8 T cells in Susac syndrome. TCRdb ran MiXCR on the immunoSEQ multiplex PCR reads and lists one entry per CDR3 protein. In the table there are 150,000 to 200,000 distinct CDR3 sequences, roughly nine tenths of which are singletons. The source material was CD4+ T cells from PBMCs. The receptors shown here come from a human donor in good health. The CDR3 runs from the conserved cysteine through the conserved F or W. The D gene is left open where the match is weak. Some rows have no size entry. The others give once, few or many, or a class for an expanded clone.

j_call,clone_size,cdr3_length,d_call,v_call,cdr3_aa,cdr3_nt
TRBJ2-3,NA,16,TRBD2,TRBV9,CASSVGLAASTDTQYF,TGTGCCAGCAGCGTAGGACTAGCGGCTAGCACAGATACGCAGTATTTT
TRBJ1-5,NA,14,TRBD1,TRBV20-1,CSARGRQGFQPQHF,TGCAGTGCTAGAGGACGACAGGGGTTTCAGCCCCAGCATTTT
TRBJ1-4,NA,15,TRBD1,TRBV7-2,CASSPIQGRSEKLFF,TGTGCCAGCAGCCCTATACAGGGGCGGAGTGAAAAACTGTTTTTT
TRBJ2-2,NA,18,TRBD2,TRBV6-1,CASQKEGLAVTWAGELFF,TGTGCCAGCCAGAAAGAGGGACTAGCTGTTACCTGGGCCGGGGAGCTGTTTTTT
TRBJ1-3,NA,17,NA,TRBV20-1,CSARDRAGKSSGNTIYF,TGCAGTGCTAGAGATCGAGCAGGGAAGAGCTCTGGAAACACCATATATTTT
TRBJ1-5,NA,13,NA,TRBV6-5,CASGGDEAQPQHF,TGTGCCAGCGGAGGGGATGAGGCTCAGCCCCAGCATTTT
TRBJ1-5,once,17,TRBD1,TRBV6-2/TRBV6-3,CASSQGIDRGIGQPQHF,TGTGCCAGCAGCCAGGGGATTGACAGGGGGATAGGGCAGCCCCAGCATTTT
TRBJ2-3,NA,18,TRBD2,TRBV5-1,CASSSGAGGTTNTDTQYF,TGCGCCAGCAGTTCTGGGGCGGGGGGGACAACCAACACAGATACGCAGTATTTT
TRBJ2-3,NA,17,NA,TRBV11-2,CASSLRPPDHFTDTQYF,TGTGCCAGCAGCCTCCGACCCCCGGACCATTTCACAGATACGCAGTATTTT
TRBJ2-3,NA,17,TRBD1,TRBV10-3,CAISEPQGARGTDTQYF,TGTGCCATCAGTGAGCCACAGGGGGCGCGAGGAACAGATACGCAGTATTTT
TRBJ1-5,few,13,NA,TRBV19,CASSIGGNQPQHF,TGTGCCAGTAGTATAGGGGGCAATCAGCCCCAGCATTTT
TRBJ2-1,NA,13,NA,TRBV30,CAWSVLGFNEQFF,TGTGCCTGGAGTGTACTAGGGTTCAATGAGCAGTTCTTC
TRBJ2-3,NA,16,TRBD2,TRBV11-2,CASRTLWATGGGTQYF,TGTGCCAGCAGGACCCTATGGGCGACCGGCGGGGGTACGCAGTATTTT
TRBJ2-3,NA,15,NA,TRBV7-3,CASSSGLPGTDTQYF,TGTGCCAGCAGCTCGGGACTTCCCGGCACAGATACGCAGTATTTT
TRBJ2-4,NA,15,NA,TRBV15,CATSRGAGAKNIQYF,TGTGCCACCAGCAGAGGGGCGGGGGCCAAAAACATTCAGTACTTC
TRBJ2-2,NA,14,TRBD1,TRBV20-1,CSARRAGGTGELFF,TGCAGTGCTAGAAGGGCAGGGGGCACCGGGGAGCTGTTTTTT
TRBJ2-1,NA,18,TRBD2,TRBV13,CASSLRRLAGEVYNEQFF,TGTGCCAGCAGCTTAAGGAGACTAGCGGGAGAGGTCTACAATGAGCAGTTCTTC
TRBJ1-1,few,14,NA,TRBV18,CASSPGGPNTEAFF,TGTGCCAGCTCACCAGGCGGGCCGAACACTGAAGCTTTCTTT
TRBJ1-5,NA,17,TRBD1,TRBV23-1,CASSQSRQGGGNQPQHF,TGCGCCAGCAGTCAATCGAGACAGGGGGGAGGCAATCAGCCCCAGCATTTT
TRBJ2-3,NA,16,TRBD2,TRBV7-3,CASSSRGSGSTDTQYF,TGTGCCAGCAGCTCCCGAGGTAGCGGGAGTACAGATACGCAGTATTTT
TRBJ2-2,NA,17,TRBD2,TRBV27,CASSGEAGRLDTGELFF,TGTGCCAGCAGTGGAGAAGCGGGAAGGTTGGACACCGGGGAGCTGTTTTTT
TRBJ2-7,NA,13,NA,TRBV21-1,CASSSGTFYEQYF,TGTGCCAGCAGCTCCGGGACATTCTACGAGCAGTACTTC
TRBJ2-7,NA,14,NA,TRBV7-8,CASSATTGPYEQYF,TGTGCCAGCAGCGCAACGACAGGACCTTACGAGCAGTACTTC
TRBJ1-5,NA,15,NA,TRBV20-1,CSARSRTRPFQPQHF,TGCAGTGCTAGATCCCGGACACGGCCTTTTCAGCCCCAGCATTTT
TRBJ2-5,NA,16,TRBD2,TRBV7-6,CASSSRTSGDQETQYF,TGTGCCAGCAGCTCTCGGACTAGCGGGGACCAAGAGACCCAGTACTTC
TRBJ1-1,NA,10,NA,TRBV28,CASSQTQAFF,TGTGCCAGCAGCCAAACCCAAGCTTTCTTT
TRBJ2-2,NA,15,NA,TRBV5-1,CASSSGSGFTGELFF,TGCGCCAGCAGCTCCGGATCAGGGTTCACCGGGGAGCTGTTTTTT
TRBJ2-1,NA,18,NA,TRBV7-2,CASSFGGGYPSSYNEQFF,TGTGCCAGCAGCTTTGGGGGTGGGTATCCGAGCTCCTACAATGAGCAGTTCTTC
TRBJ2-1,NA,15,TRBD2,TRBV9,CASSVGLREWDEQFF,TGTGCCAGCAGCGTAGGTCTGCGGGAGTGGGATGAGCAGTTCTTC
TRBJ2-1,few,15,TRBD2,TRBV28,CASKKGREPYNEQFF,TGTGCCAGCAAGAAAGGGCGGGAGCCCTACAATGAGCAGTTCTTC
TRBJ2-1,NA,13,NA,TRBV5-1,CASSIRPLGEQFF,TGCGCCAGCAGCATAAGACCCCTAGGTGAGCAGTTCTTC
TRBJ1-2,NA,12,NA,TRBV30,CAWSITGFGYTF,TGTGCCTGGAGTATTACAGGGTTCGGCTACACCTTC
TRBJ2-5,NA,13,TRBD2,TRBV20-1,CSVRLANQETQYF,TGCAGTGTCAGACTAGCGAACCAAGAGACCCAGTACTTC
TRBJ1-5,NA,14,NA,TRBV27,CASSSLDRGQPQHF,TGTGCCAGCAGTTCTTTGGACCGAGGACAGCCCCAGCATTTT
TRBJ2-7,NA,14,NA,TRBV7-8,CASSIYREAHEQYF,TGTGCCAGCAGCATTTACAGAGAGGCCCACGAGCAGTACTTC
TRBJ2-1,NA,15,TRBD1,TRBV12-3/TRBV12-4,CASRARQGALGEQFF,TGTGCCAGCAGAGCGAGACAGGGGGCTTTGGGTGAGCAGTTCTTC
TRBJ2-7,NA,12,NA,TRBV6-2/TRBV6-3,CASSYWGPEQYF,TGTGCCAGCAGTTACTGGGGCCCCGAGCAGTACTTC
TRBJ2-2,NA,13,NA,TRBV6-5,CASSYLLAGELFF,TGTGCCAGCAGTTATCTATTGGCCGGGGAGCTGTTTTTT
TRBJ2-7,NA,14,NA,TRBV19,CASSSHDGSYEQYF,TGTGCCAGTAGTTCCCATGACGGATCCTACGAGCAGTACTTC
TRBJ2-7,NA,14,NA,TRBV5-1,CASSKPGPSYEQYF,TGCGCCAGCAGCAAACCGGGGCCCTCCTACGAGCAGTACTTC
TRBJ2-3,few,13,NA,TRBV29-1,CSVGSVSKDTQYF,TGCAGCGTTGGGTCCGTATCGAAAGATACGCAGTATTTT
TRBJ2-1,once,14,TRBD2,TRBV12-3/TRBV12-4,CASSVSGGEDEQFF,TGTGCCAGCAGTGTAAGCGGGGGGGAGGATGAGCAGTTCTTC
TRBJ1-2,NA,14,TRBD1,TRBV7-2,CASSSGQAYYGYTF,TGTGCCAGCAGCTCAGGACAGGCCTACTATGGCTACACCTTC
TRBJ2-5,NA,15,NA,TRBV21-1,CASSKPHQGGETQYF,TGTGCCAGCAGCAAACCTCATCAGGGAGGGGAGACCCAGTACTTC
TRBJ2-7,NA,15,NA,TRBV11-2,CASSPPLPGRHEQYF,TGTGCCAGCAGCCCCCCCCTCCCAGGGAGGCACGAGCAGTACTTC
TRBJ2-1,NA,16,NA,TRBV18,CASSPPQRPSYNEQFF,TGTGCCAGCTCACCCCCCCAGCGCCCGTCCTACAATGAGCAGTTCTTC
TRBJ1-5,NA,13,NA,TRBV7-2,CASSTRGNQPQHF,TGTGCCAGCAGCACCCGGGGTAATCAGCCCCAGCATTTT
TRBJ1-5,once,11,NA,TRBV29-1,CSVVWRELQHF,TGCAGCGTTGTCTGGAGGGAGCTCCAGCATTTT
TRBJ2-3,NA,13,TRBD2,TRBV20-1,CSASRGLGDTQYF,TGCAGTGCTAGTCGGGGACTAGGCGATACGCAGTATTTT
TRBJ1-3,NA,14,NA,TRBV28,CASLGGGGGNTIYF,TGTGCCAGCCTTGGTGGGGGCGGCGGAAACACCATATATTTT
TRBJ2-4,NA,18,TRBD2,TRBV7-2,CASSPGTSGALAKNIQYF,TGTGCCAGCAGCCCCGGGACTAGCGGGGCTCTAGCCAAAAACATTCAGTACTTC
TRBJ2-7,NA,16,TRBD2,TRBV27,CASRRGGTSAAYEQYF,TGTGCCAGCAGGCGCGGTGGGACTAGCGCTGCCTACGAGCAGTACTTC
TRBJ1-5,once,15,NA,TRBV6-2/TRBV6-3,CASRPLRNNNQPQHF,TGTGCCAGCAGACCTCTACGGAACAACAATCAGCCCCAGCATTTT
TRBJ2-5,NA,15,NA,TRBV18,CASSPLGEPQETQYF,TGTGCCAGCTCACCCCTAGGGGAACCACAAGAGACCCAGTACTTC